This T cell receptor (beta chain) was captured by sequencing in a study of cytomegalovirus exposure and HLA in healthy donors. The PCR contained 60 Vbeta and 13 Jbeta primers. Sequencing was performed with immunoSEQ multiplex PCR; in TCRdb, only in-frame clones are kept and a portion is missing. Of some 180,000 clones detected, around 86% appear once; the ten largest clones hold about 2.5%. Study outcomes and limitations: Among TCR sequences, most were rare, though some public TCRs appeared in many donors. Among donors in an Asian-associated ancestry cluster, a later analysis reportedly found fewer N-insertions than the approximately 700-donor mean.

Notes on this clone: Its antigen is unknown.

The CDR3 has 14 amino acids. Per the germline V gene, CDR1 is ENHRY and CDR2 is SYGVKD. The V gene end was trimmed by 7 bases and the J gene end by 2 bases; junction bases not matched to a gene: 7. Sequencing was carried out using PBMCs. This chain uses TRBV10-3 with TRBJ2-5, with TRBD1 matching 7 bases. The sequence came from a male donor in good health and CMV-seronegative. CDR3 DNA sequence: TGTGCCATCAAGCCAGGGACAGCTCAAGAGACCCAGTACTTC. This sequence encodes CAIKPGTAQETQYF.